This T cell receptor beta chain was captured in a study of beta chain features in type 1 diabetes. Overall study findings and caveats: Among all four CD4+ subsets, Type 1 diabetes patients had TCRB CDR3s that were moderately but significantly shorter.

In total, each donor contributed a single heparinised blood draw that averaged roughly 100 mL. This clone was observed a handful of times. Its cognate antigen is unknown. The length of the CDR3 is 13 residues. V was clipped by 7 bases and J by 0 bases, with 12 bases between them. Germline V lookup: CDR1 SQVTM, CDR2 ANQGSEA. Sequencing targeted expressed TCRB transcripts, as all isolated RNA had been reverse transcribed. TCRdb keeps only in-frame clones here, not all; method: immunoSEQ multiplex PCR. The repertoire includes approximately 250,000 clones, more than 15% of them detected once, and approximately 0.081% sits in the top ten.

The sample comprised naive CD4+ T cells from blood. This sequence joins TRBV29-1 and TRBJ1-1, with a weak D call TRBD1 (5 bases). The clonotype comes from a man aged 30 to 39 with type 1 diabetes. The CDR3 loop reads CSGGGHLNTEAFF. In nucleotides, the CDR3 is TGCAGCGGCGGCGGACACCTGAACACTGAAGCTTTCTTT.